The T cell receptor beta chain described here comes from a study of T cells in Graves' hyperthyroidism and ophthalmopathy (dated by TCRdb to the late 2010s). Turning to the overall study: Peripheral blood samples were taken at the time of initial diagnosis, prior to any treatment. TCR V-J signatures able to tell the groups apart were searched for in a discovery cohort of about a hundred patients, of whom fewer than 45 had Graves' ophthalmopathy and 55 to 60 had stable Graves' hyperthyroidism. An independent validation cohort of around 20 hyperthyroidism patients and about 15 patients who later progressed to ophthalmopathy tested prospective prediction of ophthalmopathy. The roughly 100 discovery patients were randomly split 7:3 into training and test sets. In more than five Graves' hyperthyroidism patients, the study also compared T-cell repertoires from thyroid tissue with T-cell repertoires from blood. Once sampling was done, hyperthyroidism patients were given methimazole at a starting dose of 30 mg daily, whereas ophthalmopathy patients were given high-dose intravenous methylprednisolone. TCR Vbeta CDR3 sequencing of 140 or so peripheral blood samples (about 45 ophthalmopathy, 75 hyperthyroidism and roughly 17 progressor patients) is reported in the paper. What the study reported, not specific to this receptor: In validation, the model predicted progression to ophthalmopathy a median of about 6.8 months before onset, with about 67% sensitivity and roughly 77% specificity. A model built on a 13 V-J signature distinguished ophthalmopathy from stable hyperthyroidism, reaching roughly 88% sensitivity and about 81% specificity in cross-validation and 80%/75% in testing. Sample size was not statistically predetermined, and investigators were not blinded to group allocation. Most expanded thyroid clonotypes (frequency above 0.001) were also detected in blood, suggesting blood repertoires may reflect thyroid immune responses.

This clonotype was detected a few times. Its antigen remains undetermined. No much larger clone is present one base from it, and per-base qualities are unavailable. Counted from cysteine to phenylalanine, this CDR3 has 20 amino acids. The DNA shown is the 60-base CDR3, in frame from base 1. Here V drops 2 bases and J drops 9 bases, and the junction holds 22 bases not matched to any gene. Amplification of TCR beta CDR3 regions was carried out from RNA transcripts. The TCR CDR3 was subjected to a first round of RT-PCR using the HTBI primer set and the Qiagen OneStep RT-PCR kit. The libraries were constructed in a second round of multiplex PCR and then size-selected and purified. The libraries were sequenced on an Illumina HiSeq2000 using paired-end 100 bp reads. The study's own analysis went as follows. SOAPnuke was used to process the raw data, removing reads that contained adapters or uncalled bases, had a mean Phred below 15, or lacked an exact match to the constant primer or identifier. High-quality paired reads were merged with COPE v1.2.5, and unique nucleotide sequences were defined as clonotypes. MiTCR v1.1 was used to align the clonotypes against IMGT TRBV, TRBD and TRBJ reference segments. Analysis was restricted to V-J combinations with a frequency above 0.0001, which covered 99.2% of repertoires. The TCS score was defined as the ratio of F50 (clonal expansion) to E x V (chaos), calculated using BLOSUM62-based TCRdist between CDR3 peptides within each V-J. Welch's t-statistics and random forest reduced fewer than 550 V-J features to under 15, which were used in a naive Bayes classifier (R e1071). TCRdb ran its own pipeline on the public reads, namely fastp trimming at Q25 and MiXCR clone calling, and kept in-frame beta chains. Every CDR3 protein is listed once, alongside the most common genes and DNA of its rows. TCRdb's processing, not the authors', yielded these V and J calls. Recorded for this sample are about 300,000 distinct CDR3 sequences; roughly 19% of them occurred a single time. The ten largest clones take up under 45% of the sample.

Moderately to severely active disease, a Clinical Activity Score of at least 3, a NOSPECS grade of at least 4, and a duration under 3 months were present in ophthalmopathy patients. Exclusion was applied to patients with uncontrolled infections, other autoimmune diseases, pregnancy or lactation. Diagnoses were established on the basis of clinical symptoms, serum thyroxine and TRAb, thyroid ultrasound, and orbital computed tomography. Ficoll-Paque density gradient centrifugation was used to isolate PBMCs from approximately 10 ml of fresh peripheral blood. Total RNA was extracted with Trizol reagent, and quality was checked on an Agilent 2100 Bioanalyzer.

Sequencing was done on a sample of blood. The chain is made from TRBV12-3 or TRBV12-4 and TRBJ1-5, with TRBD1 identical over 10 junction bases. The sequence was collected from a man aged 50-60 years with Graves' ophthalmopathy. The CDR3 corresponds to CASSLRPWGSGTGVFLPQHF. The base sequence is TGTGCCAGCAGTTTAAGGCCGTGGGGGTCCGGGACAGGGGTGTTTCTGCCCCAGCATTTT.